The 30 T cell receptor beta chains below all came from one sample that was sequenced in a study of cytotoxic CD8 clonotypes in ibrutinib-treated CLL (dated by TCRdb to about 2021). The library was made by the immunoSEQ multiplex PCR assay. The immuneACCESS repertoire file appears here via TCRdb, limited to in-frame rearrangements. These files lack a portion of the clones; in checked studies, under half of the deficit traces to unresolved V genes, and the cause of the others is not known. Within this sample are tens of thousands of clones, with 70% of them counted one time only. Clones ranked in the top ten supply 10% of the sample. The sample's time point label is to be understood as: progressive disease on ibrutinib. The source was PBMCs, collected at disease progression, from a patient treated with ibrutinib. These receptors came from a human donor with chronic lymphocytic leukemia.

This clone was seen just once. This chain links TRBV11-2 with TRBJ1-4; no clear D. The germline V gene encodes CDR1 SGHAT and CDR2 FQNNGV. V was pared by 5 bases and J by 0 bases, with 16 bases between. CDR3 size: 17 residues. CDR3 region: CASSPEYRPPTNEKLFF. The CDR3 coding sequence is TGTGCCAGCAGCCCCGAGTACAGACCACCAACTAATGAAAAACTGTTTTTT.

The chain recombines TRBV15 with TRBJ1-4; D ambiguous. The CDR3 loop spans 16 amino acids. Trimming stripped 3 bases from V and 8 bases from J, with 19 bases between. Germline lookup yields CDR1 LNHNV and CDR2 YYDKDF (reference sequence). The CDR3 bases are TGTGCCACCAGCAGTTGGAGGGAGGCAGGTGGGGAAAAACTGTTTTTT. Its protein is CATSSWREAGGEKLFF.

This clone was seen once. The chain joins TRBV10-3 to TRBJ2-1, with 8 bases identical to TRBD2. Trimming cost V 5 bases and J 5 bases; bases outside gene matches: 8. This CDR3 comprises 15 residues. Germline CDR1 ENHRY, CDR2 SYGVKD. The CDR3 region has the DNA TGTGCCATCAGTAGGTTCCTAGCGGGTAACAATGAGCAGTTCTTC. Its protein product is CAISRFLAGNNEQFF.

This clone was detected only once. The V gene is TRBV5-4, the J gene TRBJ2-7, with TRBD2 as a possible D gene (6 bases). The CDR3 extends over 15 amino acids. V gave up 1 base and J gave up 2 bases, with 13 bases separating them. Germline V gene lookup returns CDR1 SGHNT and CDR2 YYREEE (reference sequence). CDR3 residues: CASSLITAGPYEQYF. The CDR3 bases are TGTGCCAGCAGCTTGATTACGGCGGGACCCTACGAGCAGTACTTC.

Only one count was recorded for this clone. The J gene is TRBJ1-1, the V gene TRBV2; TRBD1 might be the D (5 bases). V was cut by 7 bases and J by 2 bases, with 17 bases left in between. Germline V gives CDR1 SNHLY, CDR2 FYNNEI. The CDR3 spans 15 residues. The CDR3 region has the DNA TGTGCCAGCACTACCAGTGCAGGGTACAACACTGAAGCTTTCTTT. Translated: CASTTSAGYNTEAFF. The whole variable domain, remainder taken from reference TRBV2 and TRBJ1-1, is EPEVTQTPSHQVTQMGQEVILRCVPISNHLYFYWYRQILGQKVEFLVSFYNNEISEKSEIFDDQFSVERPDGSNFTLKIRSTKLEDSAMYFCASTTSAGYNTEAFFGQGTRLTVV.

The chain uses TRBV27 and TRBJ2-1; D unclear. The CDR3 spans 16 residues. Germline V gene lookup returns CDR1 MNHEY and CDR2 SMNVEV (reference sequence). Trimming shortened V by 5 bases and J by 1 base, and 15 bases separated the two germline ends. The CDR3 loop reads CASSPTGPVSYNEQFF. Written as DNA, the CDR3 is TGTGCCAGCAGTCCGACGGGCCCTGTGTCCTACAATGAGCAGTTCTTC.

This chain uses TRBV23-1 with TRBJ2-7; 11 nucleotides match TRBD2. TRBV23-1 belongs to the ORF category, with a function that is uncertain. This CDR3 is built from 14 residues. The V gene end was trimmed by 8 bases and the J gene end by 4 bases; junction bases not matched to a gene: 7. DNA of the CDR3: TGCGCCAGCTCTAGCGGGAGGTCCAGGTACGAGCAGTACTTC. Translated: CASSSGRSRYEQYF.

The sample holds a few counts of this clone. The chain is built from TRBV9 and TRBJ2-7; no clear D gene. The CDR3 runs to 13 residues. Germline V gene lookup returns CDR1 SGDLS and CDR2 YYNGEE. V lost 2 bases, J lost 6 bases, and 12 bases lay in between. CDR3 sequence: CASSVTFQSEQYF. The CDR3 bases are TGTGCCAGCAGCGTGACCTTTCAGTCCGAGCAGTACTTC.

The chain joins TRBV5-4 to TRBJ2-5; no firm D call. Trimming pared 3 bases from V and 5 bases from J, leaving 5 bases between. Germline assignment: CDR1 SGHNT and CDR2 YYREEE (reference sequence). The CDR3 consists of 11 residues. The CDR3 nucleotides are TGTGCCAGCAGCTCCCACGAGACCCAGTACTTC. It is translated as CASSSHETQYF. Combining the CDR3 with reference TRBV5-4 and TRBJ2-5 gives the whole variable domain ETGVTQSPTHLIKTRGQQVTLRCSSQSGHNTVSWYQQALGQGPQFIFQYYREEENGRGNFPPRFSGLQFPNYSSELNVNALELDDSALYLCASSSHETQYFGPGTRLLVL.

The chain has TRBV18 and TRBJ1-1, with D unresolved. Deletions cut 6 bases from V and 1 base from J, with 18 bases between. Germline V lookup: CDR1 KGHSH, CDR2 LQKENI. CDR3 size: 16 residues. CDR3 sequence reads: CASSAAFNRGNTEAFF. CDR3 coding DNA: TGTGCCAGCTCCGCGGCCTTTAATCGGGGGAACACTGAAGCTTTCTTT.

The rearrangement uses TRBV7-8 and TRBJ2-5, with 11 bases that match TRBD1. V gave up 1 base and J gave up 7 bases; unmatched junction bases: 8. CDR3 size: 16 residues. Germline V CDR1 and CDR2: SGHVS, FQNEAQ. The CDR3 DNA sequence: TGTGCCAGCAGCTTAGTTCGGACAGGGGGCCTTGGGACCCAGTACTTC. It codes for CASSLVRTGGLGTQYF.

This chain connects TRBV6-5 to TRBJ2-3; 9 bases line up with TRBD2. The germline gives CDR1 MNHEY, CDR2 SVGAGI. This CDR3 comprises 15 residues. V trimming: 4 bases; J trimming: 6 bases; junction bases outside the gene matches: 8. CDR3 loop: CASSSGQRGADTQYF. For the CDR3, the DNA is TGTGCCAGCAGTTCAGGACAGCGGGGGGCGGATACGCAGTATTTT.

This clone turned up a few times. V gene TRBV21-1 combines with J gene TRBJ1-5; no DNA check was done on the table's D call, TRBD1. TRBV21-1 is listed as a pseudogene. The CDR3 contains 15 residues. CDR3 residues: CASSRGGQENQPQHF. CDR3 nucleotides: TGTGCCAGCAGCCGAGGAGGACAGGAGAATCAGCCCCAGCATTTT.

The rearrangement links TRBV19 to TRBJ2-6; D tentatively reads TRBD1 or TRBD2 (5 bases each). Per the germline V gene, CDR1 is LNHDA and CDR2 is SQIVND (reference sequence). The CDR3 extends over 17 amino acids. Trimming pared 8 bases from V and 10 bases from J, leaving 27 bases between. This chain's CDR3 is CASAPRSGTGGTNVLTF. CDR3 nucleotide sequence: TGTGCCAGTGCCCCCCGGTCCGGGACCGGAGGAACGAACGTCCTGACTTTC.

The rearrangement joins TRBV6-1 to TRBJ2-3; D is ambiguous. Germline CDR1 is MNHNS and CDR2 is SASEGT. The CDR3 extends over 15 amino acids. V dropped 6 bases and J dropped 0 bases, with 13 bases sitting between them. CDR3 DNA: TGTGCCAGCAGCCCCGACCAAGGGAGCACAGATACGCAGTATTTT. It encodes CASSPDQGSTDTQYF.

The chain is built from TRBV2 and TRBJ2-1, with D hard to call. The germline V gene encodes CDR1 SNHLY and CDR2 FYNNEI. V lost 1 base and J lost 5, with 6 bases in between. The CDR3 covers 13 residues. The CDR3 bases are TGTGCCAGCAGTGAAGGATTTGACAATGAGCAGTTCTTC. Residues: CASSEGFDNEQFF.

This clone was counted only a few times. The chain combines TRBV11-2 with TRBJ2-1; TRBD2 matches at 9 bases. CDR1 is SGHAT and CDR2 is FQNNGV in the germline V gene. Losses at the gene ends were 5 bases for V and 0 bases for J; bases not matched to a gene: 5. The length of the CDR3 is 16 residues. The CDR3 nucleotides are TGTGCCAGCAGCCTAGCGGGGAGGAGCTCCTACAATGAGCAGTTCTTC. Translation gives CASSLAGRSSYNEQFF.

V gene TRBV7-8 combines with J gene TRBJ2-3, with D hard to call. The CDR3 extends over 13 amino acids. Trimming pared 7 bases from V and 2 bases from J, leaving 10 bases between. Germline-derived CDR1 and CDR2 are SGHVS and FQNEAQ. The CDR3 loop is CASIPKDTDTQYF. CDR3 nucleotides: TGTGCCAGCATCCCCAAGGACACAGATACGCAGTATTTT.

This chain joins TRBV5-1 and TRBJ2-1; D remains ambiguous. The ends were cut back, 7 bases at V and 7 bases at J, with 12 bases in the middle. The CDR3 covers 12 residues. Per germline, CDR1 SGHRS and CDR2 YFSETQ. CDR3 protein: CASRLSENEQFF. CDR3 sequence (DNA): TGCGCCAGCCGACTCTCGGAGAATGAGCAGTTCTTC.

This clone was observed a handful of times. This chain links TRBV6-1 with TRBJ2-1; 7 bases map to TRBD1. CDR1 is MNHNS and CDR2 is SASEGT in the germline V gene. V lost 6 bases, J lost 0 bases, and 5 bases stayed unmatched. The CDR3 is made up of 15 amino acids. CDR3: CASRLQGYSYNEQFF. For the CDR3, the DNA is TGTGCCAGCAGGTTACAGGGGTACTCCTACAATGAGCAGTTCTTC.

This rearrangement joins TRBV27 to TRBJ2-3; D call uncertain. Germline V gives CDR1 MNHEY, CDR2 SMNVEV (reference sequence). This CDR3 has 12 residues. V shed 5 bases and J shed 5 bases, with 8 bases lying between them. CDR3 protein: CASSPQLDTQYF. CDR3 DNA sequence: TGTGCCAGCAGTCCCCAGCTAGATACGCAGTATTTT.

This clone was picked up a small number of times. The chain couples TRBV14 to TRBJ1-5; the D is unclear. V was pared by 4 bases and J by 4 bases, with 11 bases between. The CDR3 length is 14 residues. Germline V gene sequence: CDR1 SGHDN, CDR2 FVKESK. CDR3 sequence: CASSPAAINQPQHF. The DNA of the CDR3 is TGTGCCAGCAGCCCGGCAGCGATTAATCAGCCCCAGCATTTT.

V usage is TRBV7-6 and J usage is TRBJ1-4, with 10 positions matching TRBD1. The CDR3 consists of 14 residues. V was pared by 3 bases and J by 11 bases, with 6 bases of the junction left unmatched. Germline assignment: CDR1 SGHVS and CDR2 FNYEAQ. The CDR3 sequence: CASSLGQGRAKLFF. The CDR3 region has the DNA TGTGCCAGCAGCTTGGGACAGGGGAGAGCGAAACTGTTTTTT. The full variable domain, its missing parts supplied by reference TRBV7-6 and TRBJ1-4, is GAGVSQSPRYKVTKRGQDVALRCDPISGHVSLYWYRQALGQGPEFLTYFNYEAQQDKSGLPNDRFSAERPEGSISTLTIQRTEQRDSAMYRCASSLGQGRAKLFFGSGTQLSVL.

The chain has TRBV7-2 and TRBJ1-2; TRBD1 agrees at 7 bases. The ends lost 5 bases at V and 4 bases at J; junction bases unmatched: 13. The V gene's germline CDR1 is SGHTA and CDR2 FQGNSA. This CDR3 has 16 residues. Here the CDR3 reads CASSPNRDSDSYGYTF. CDR3 sequence (DNA): TGTGCCAGCAGCCCTAACCGGGACAGCGACTCCTATGGCTACACCTTC.

Note on this clone: A junction boundary mismatches the germline segment, possibly from a read error. This sequence joins TRBV14 and TRBJ2-4, with a weak D call TRBD1 (6 bases). CDR1 and CDR2 from the germline V gene are SGHDN and FVKESK. The CDR3 consists of 12 residues. CDR3 in amino acids: CASSPDRIVRWF. In DNA form, the CDR3 reads TGTGCCAGCAGCCCCGACAGGATCGTCCGATGGTTC.

The rearrangement uses TRBV10-3 and TRBJ1-1; TRBD1 matches 8 bases. The CDR3 is 16 amino acids. Germline V gene lookup returns CDR1 ENHRY and CDR2 SYGVKD. The V segment lost 3 bases and the J segment 3 bases; nucleotides outside the gene matches: 9. The CDR3 nucleotides are TGTGCCATCAGTGACCCAGGACAGGGAAGAGACACTGAAGCTTTCTTT. This sequence encodes CAISDPGQGRDTEAFF.

The rearrangement joins TRBV7-6 to TRBJ1-2; unclear D gene. Germline V CDR1 and CDR2: SGHVS, FNYEAQ. Trimming stripped 4 bases from V and 6 bases from J, with 12 bases between. This CDR3 contains 13 residues. Here the CDR3 DNA reads TGTGCCAGCAGCTCATTTCTACTGGATGGCTACACCTTC. This gives the protein CASSSFLLDGYTF.

This chain joins TRBV5-1 and TRBJ2-7; 11 bases align to TRBD2. V lost 4 bases, J lost 4 bases, and 7 bases stayed unmatched. This CDR3 is 15 amino acids long. The germline gives CDR1 SGHRS, CDR2 YFSETQ. The CDR3 DNA is TGCGCCAGCAGCGCGGGGGGACTAGCGGTTTACGAGCAGTACTTC. It is translated as CASSAGGLAVYEQYF.

This clone was detected a few times. The chain uses TRBV4-1 and TRBJ1-5; the match to TRBD1 covers 9 bases. Germline loops: CDR1 MGHRA, CDR2 YSYEKL. V shed 3 bases, J shed 3 bases, and the junction held 6 bases outside the gene matches. The CDR3 runs 16 residues. For the CDR3, the DNA is TGCGCCAGCAGCCAGGGACAGGGAATAGACAATCAGCCCCAGCATTTT. Protein: CASSQGQGIDNQPQHF.

This clone has only one observation. The V and J genes are TRBV6-5 and TRBJ2-3, with TRBD2 matching over 7 bases. With V trimmed by 10 bases and J by 4 bases, 8 bases remained unmatched. In germline, CDR1 is MNHEY, CDR2 SVGAGI. The CDR3 has 13 residues. The DNA of the CDR3 is TGTGCCACGGCTGTGGGGGGGGCAGATACGCAGTATTTT. Translated, it gives CATAVGGADTQYF.